Shown below are 8 T cell receptor beta chains from a single sample sequenced in a study of cytomegalovirus exposure and HLA in healthy donors. Method: immunoSEQ multiplex PCR; TCRdb's copy keeps in-frame clones and lacks some. This sample has roughly 250,000 clones; around 91% occur once, and the top ten carry approximately 0.34%. The specimen sequenced was PBMCs. The source is a woman younger than 35 in good health and CMV-seronegative.

The chain recombines TRBV9 with TRBJ1-3; weak D call: TRBD1 (5 bases). Deletions cut 4 bases from V and 2 bases from J, with 16 bases between. Per germline, CDR1 SGDLS and CDR2 YYNGEE. The CDR3 sequence is 16 residues long. This CDR3 reads CASSLTSGKTGNTIYF. For the CDR3, the DNA is TGTGCCAGCAGCTTGACTTCAGGGAAGACTGGAAACACCATATATTTT.

The chain combines TRBV30 with TRBJ1-1; D gene uncertain. This CDR3 is built from 15 residues. The V gene lost 0 bases and the J gene lost 6 bases, with 17 bases spanning the gap. Germline CDR1 reads GTSNPN; CDR2 reads SVGIG (reference sequence). The CDR3 nucleotides read TGTGCCTGGAGTGTACGGGAAAGGGAGTCGTCTGAAGCTTTCTTT. It encodes CAWSVRERESSEAFF.

This clone was observed once. The rearrangement uses TRBV7-9 and TRBJ1-1; TRBD1 is a possible D gene (6 bases). V was pared by 1 base and J by 0 bases, with 15 bases between. The CDR3 spans 17 residues. Germline values: CDR1 SEHNR, CDR2 FQNEAQ (reference sequence). The CDR3 nucleotides are TGTGCCAGCAGCTTAGAACAGGGAGGGCCACTGAACACTGAAGCTTTCTTT. Its protein product is CASSLEQGGPLNTEAFF.

This rearrangement joins TRBV19 to TRBJ2-7; 14 positions agree with TRBD2. Germline assignment: CDR1 LNHDA and CDR2 SQIVND (reference sequence). CDR3 length equals 18 residues. Trimming took 6 bases from V and 2 from J; bases not matched to a gene: 12. The CDR3 region is CASSFLTGTSGGAYEQYF. CDR3 DNA: TGTGCCAGTAGCTTTCTCACCGGGACTAGCGGGGGAGCCTACGAGCAGTACTTC.

The V gene is TRBV11-2, the J gene TRBJ2-7, with 11 bases fitting TRBD1. V gave up 5 bases and J gave up 5 bases; unmatched junction bases: 2. Germline-derived CDR1 and CDR2 are SGHAT and FQNNGV. This CDR3 is 13 amino acids long. The CDR3 bases are TGTGCCAGCAGCCGGGACAGGGGGGACGAGCAGTACTTC. Translating gives CASSRDRGDEQYF.

The chain has TRBV28 and TRBJ1-2; 7 nucleotides match TRBD1. This CDR3 contains 11 residues. Trimming cost V 10 bases and J 8 bases; bases outside gene matches: 7. The V gene's germline CDR1 is MDHEN and CDR2 SYDVKM. The CDR3 here is CAIQTGIGYTF. The CDR3, as DNA: TGTGCCATCCAGACAGGGATCGGCTACACCTTC.

The J gene is TRBJ1-6, the V gene TRBV9, with a possible D match to TRBD1 (5 bases). Germline assignment: CDR1 SGDLS and CDR2 YYNGEE. V dropped 5 bases and J dropped 5 bases, with 8 bases sitting between them. The CDR3 is made up of 13 amino acids. CDR3 amino acids: CASSGGDNSPLHF. The CDR3 region has the DNA TGTGCCAGCAGTGGAGGGGATAATTCACCCCTCCACTTT.

This rearrangement joins TRBV7-3 to TRBJ2-2; 7 nucleotides agree with TRBD1. The germline V gene encodes CDR1 SGHTA and CDR2 FQGTGA. The CDR3 spans 12 residues. V shed 4 bases, J shed 7 bases, and the junction held 0 bases outside the gene matches. CDR3 residues: CASSSGGGELFF. CDR3 DNA: TGTGCCAGCAGCTCAGGGGGCGGGGAGCTGTTTTTT.